The 2 T cell receptor beta chains given below trace back to one sample, sequenced in a study of OX40 agonist ivuxolimab in advanced cancers. Here immunoSEQ multiplex PCR was the method, and the copy in TCRdb shows in-frame clones only, minus some. This sample has roughly 40,000 clones; roughly four fifths occur once, and the top ten carry about 2%. The sample consisted of CD4+ or CD8+ T cells sorted from blood, taken in a trial of the OX40 agonist ivuxolimab. These TCRs come from an adult with an advanced solid tumor such as melanoma, head and neck, liver or kidney cancer.

This clone showed up just once. This chain connects TRBV10-2 to TRBJ2-3, with D possibly being TRBD1 (5 bases). Trimming left V 2 bases short and J 2 bases short, with 11 bases between. From germline, CDR1 is WSHSY and CDR2 SAAADI. The CDR3 length is 15 residues. CDR3 nucleotide sequence: TGCGCCAGCAGTGAGCCTGCAGGGCCCACAGATACGCAGTATTTT. Its translation is CASSEPAGPTDTQYF.

This clone has only a few counts. This sequence joins TRBV20-1 and TRBJ1-1; no firm D call. Germline-derived CDR1 and CDR2 are DFQATT and SNEGSKA (reference sequence). With 6 bases removed from V and 2 bases from J, the gap between germline ends came to 7 bases. This CDR3 contains 11 residues. The DNA of the CDR3 is TGCAGTGCAAGCCCCAACACTGAAGCTTTCTTT. It yields the protein CSASPNTEAFF.